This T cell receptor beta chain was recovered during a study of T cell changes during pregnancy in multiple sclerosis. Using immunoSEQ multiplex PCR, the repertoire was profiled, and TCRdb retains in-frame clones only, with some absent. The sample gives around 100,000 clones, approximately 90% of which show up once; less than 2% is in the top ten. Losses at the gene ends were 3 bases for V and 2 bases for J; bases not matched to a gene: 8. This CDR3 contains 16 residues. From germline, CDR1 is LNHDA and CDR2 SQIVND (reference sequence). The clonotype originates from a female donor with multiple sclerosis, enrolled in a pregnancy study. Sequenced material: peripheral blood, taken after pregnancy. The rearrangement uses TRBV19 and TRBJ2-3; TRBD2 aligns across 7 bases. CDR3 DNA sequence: TGTGCCAGTAGTATCGAAGGGGAGGGCCCCACAGATACGCAGTATTTT. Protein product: CASSIEGEGPTDTQYF.